The present TCR beta chain was sequenced within a study of blood T cell repertoires in COVID-19. Background on the study: Spain, Italy and the United States supplied samples that represented acute and convalescent COVID-19. T cells, B-cell-depleted T cells, or PBMCs provided the cDNA or gDNA that served as material.

The CDR3 loop spans 15 amino acids. Trimming cost V 3 bases and J 0 bases; bases outside gene matches: 4. Germline V gives CDR1 SNHLY, CDR2 FYNNEI. This clone has just a few counts. Libraries were prepared by immunoSEQ multiplex PCR; TCRdb keeps only in-frame clonotypes and omits some of them. The repertoire holds roughly 260,000 clones, with approximately 89% as singletons. The sample comprised peripheral blood. The chain uses TRBV2 and TRBJ1-1; TRBD1 matches 7 bases. The clonotype originates from a woman aged 50 to 60 with acute or convalescent COVID-19. CDR3 sequence (DNA): TGTGCCAGCAGTGAGCTACAGGGGATGAACACTGAAGCTTTCTTT. Amino acid sequence: CASSELQGMNTEAFF.